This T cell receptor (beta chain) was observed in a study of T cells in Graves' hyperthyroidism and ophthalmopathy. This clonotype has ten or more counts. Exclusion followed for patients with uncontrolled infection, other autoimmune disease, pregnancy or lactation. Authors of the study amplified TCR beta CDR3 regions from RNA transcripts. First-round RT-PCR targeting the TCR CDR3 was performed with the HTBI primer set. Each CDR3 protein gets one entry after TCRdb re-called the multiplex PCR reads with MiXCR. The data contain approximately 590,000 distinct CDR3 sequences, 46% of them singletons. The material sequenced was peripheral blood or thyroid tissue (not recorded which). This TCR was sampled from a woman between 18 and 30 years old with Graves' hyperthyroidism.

The CDR3 protein is CASSSSTRADQPQHF. The CDR3 DNA sequence: TGTGCCAGCAGCTCTTCCACTCGGGCAGATCAGCCCCAGCATTTT. V is TRBV9 and J is TRBJ1-5; the D is unclear. Germline V lookup: CDR1 SGDLS, CDR2 YYNGEE. The CDR3 loop spans 15 amino acids. V lost 4 bases, J lost 5 bases, and 16 bases lay in between.